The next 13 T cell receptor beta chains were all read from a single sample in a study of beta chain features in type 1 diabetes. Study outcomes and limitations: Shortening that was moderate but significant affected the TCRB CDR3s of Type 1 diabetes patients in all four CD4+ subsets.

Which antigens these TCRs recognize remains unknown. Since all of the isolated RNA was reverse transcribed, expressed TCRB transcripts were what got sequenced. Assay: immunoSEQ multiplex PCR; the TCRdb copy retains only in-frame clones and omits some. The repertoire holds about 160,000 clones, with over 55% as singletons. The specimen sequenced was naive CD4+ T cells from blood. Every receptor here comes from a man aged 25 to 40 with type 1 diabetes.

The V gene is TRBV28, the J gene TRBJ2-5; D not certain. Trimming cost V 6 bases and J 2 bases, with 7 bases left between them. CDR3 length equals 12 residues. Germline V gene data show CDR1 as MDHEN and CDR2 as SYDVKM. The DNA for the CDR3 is TGTGCCAGCAGGTCCGCGCAAGAGACCCAGTACTTC. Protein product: CASRSAQETQYF.

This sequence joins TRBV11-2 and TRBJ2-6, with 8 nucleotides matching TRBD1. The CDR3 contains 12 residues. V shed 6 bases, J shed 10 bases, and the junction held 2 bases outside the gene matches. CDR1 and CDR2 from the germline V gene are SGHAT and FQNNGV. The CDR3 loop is CASRGQGNVLTF. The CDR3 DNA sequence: TGTGCCAGCAGAGGACAGGGTAACGTCCTGACTTTC.

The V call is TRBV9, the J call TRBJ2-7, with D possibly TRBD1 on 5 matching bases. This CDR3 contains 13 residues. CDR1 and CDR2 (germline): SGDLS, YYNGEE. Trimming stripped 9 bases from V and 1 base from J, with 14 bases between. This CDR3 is CAMQGFWSYEQYF. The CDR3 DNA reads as TGTGCCATGCAGGGATTTTGGTCCTACGAGCAGTACTTC.

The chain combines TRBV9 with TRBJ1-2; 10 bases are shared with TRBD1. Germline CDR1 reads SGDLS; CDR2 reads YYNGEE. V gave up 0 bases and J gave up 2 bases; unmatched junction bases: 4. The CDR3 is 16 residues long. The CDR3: CASSVVGTGVNYGYTF. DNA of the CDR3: TGTGCCAGCAGCGTAGTAGGGACAGGGGTCAACTATGGCTACACCTTC.

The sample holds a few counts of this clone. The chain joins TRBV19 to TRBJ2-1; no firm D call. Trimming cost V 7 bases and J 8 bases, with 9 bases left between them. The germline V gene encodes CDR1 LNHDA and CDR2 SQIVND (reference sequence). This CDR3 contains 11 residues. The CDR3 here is CASNERDEQFF. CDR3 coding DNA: TGTGCCAGTAACGAACGGGATGAGCAGTTCTTC.

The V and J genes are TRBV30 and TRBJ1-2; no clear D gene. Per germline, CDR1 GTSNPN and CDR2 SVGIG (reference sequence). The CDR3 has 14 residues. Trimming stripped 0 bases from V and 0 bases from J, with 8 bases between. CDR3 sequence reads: CAWSVLPTNYGYTF. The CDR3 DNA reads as TGTGCCTGGAGTGTACTCCCGACTAACTATGGCTACACCTTC.

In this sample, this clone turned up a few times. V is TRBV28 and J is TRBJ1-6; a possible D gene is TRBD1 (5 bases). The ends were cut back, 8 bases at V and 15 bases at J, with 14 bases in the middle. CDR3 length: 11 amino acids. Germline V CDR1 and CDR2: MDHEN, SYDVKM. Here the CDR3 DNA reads TGTGCCAGCTCCAATTGGGGGATCCTCCACTTT. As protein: CASSNWGILHF.

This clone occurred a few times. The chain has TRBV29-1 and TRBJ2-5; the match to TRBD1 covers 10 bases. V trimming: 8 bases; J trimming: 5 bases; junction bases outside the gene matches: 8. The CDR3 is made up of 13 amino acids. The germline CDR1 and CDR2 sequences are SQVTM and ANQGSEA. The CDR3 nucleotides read TGCAGCACCCGACAGGGGGCAGCGGAGACCCAGTACTTC. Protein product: CSTRQGAAETQYF. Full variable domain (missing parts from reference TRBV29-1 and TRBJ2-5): SAVISQKPSRDICQRGTSLTIQCQVDSQVTMMFWYRQQPGQSLTLIATANQGSEATYESGFVIDKFPISRPNLTFSTLTVSNMSPEDSSIYLCSTRQGAAETQYFGPGTRLLVL.

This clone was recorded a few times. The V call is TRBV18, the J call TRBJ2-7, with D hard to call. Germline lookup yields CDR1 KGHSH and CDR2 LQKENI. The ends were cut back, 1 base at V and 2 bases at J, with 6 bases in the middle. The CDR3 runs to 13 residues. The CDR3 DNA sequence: TGTGCCAGCTCACCACGCTCAGCCTACGAGCAGTACTTC. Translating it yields CASSPRSAYEQYF.

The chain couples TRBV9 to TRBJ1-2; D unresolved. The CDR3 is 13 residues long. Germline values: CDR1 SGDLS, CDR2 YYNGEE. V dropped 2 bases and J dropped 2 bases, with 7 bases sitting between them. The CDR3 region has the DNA TGTGCCAGCAGCGTCCAGGCCAACTATGGCTACACCTTC. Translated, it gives CASSVQANYGYTF.

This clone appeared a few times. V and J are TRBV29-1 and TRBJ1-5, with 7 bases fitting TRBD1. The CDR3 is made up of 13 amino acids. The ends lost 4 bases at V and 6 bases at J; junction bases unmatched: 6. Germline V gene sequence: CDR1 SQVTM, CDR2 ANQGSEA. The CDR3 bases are TGCAGCGTTGGCTCAGGGGGGGTTCAGCCCCAGCATTTT. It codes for CSVGSGGVQPQHF.

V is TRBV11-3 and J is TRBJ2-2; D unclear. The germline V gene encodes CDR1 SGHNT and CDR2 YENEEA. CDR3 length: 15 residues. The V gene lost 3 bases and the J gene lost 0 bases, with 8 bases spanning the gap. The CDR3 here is CASSLLRSNTGELFF. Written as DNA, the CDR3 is TGTGCCAGCAGCTTGCTTCGGTCGAACACCGGGGAGCTGTTTTTT.

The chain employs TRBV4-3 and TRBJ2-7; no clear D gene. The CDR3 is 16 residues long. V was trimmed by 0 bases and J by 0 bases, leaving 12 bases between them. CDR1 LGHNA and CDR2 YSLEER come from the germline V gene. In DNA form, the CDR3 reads TGCGCCAGCAGCCAAGAGTTGACGGAGAGCTCCTACGAGCAGTACTTC. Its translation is CASSQELTESSYEQYF.